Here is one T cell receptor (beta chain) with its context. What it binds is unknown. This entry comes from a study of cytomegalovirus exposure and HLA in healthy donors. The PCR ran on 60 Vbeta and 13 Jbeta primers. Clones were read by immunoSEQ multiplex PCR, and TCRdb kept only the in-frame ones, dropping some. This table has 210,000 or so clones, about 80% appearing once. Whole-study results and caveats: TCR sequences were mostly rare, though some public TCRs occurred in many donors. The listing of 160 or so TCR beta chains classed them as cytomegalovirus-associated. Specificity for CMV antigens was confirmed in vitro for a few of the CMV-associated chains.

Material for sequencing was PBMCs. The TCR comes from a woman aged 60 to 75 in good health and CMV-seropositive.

CDR3 in DNA: TGTGCCAGCAGCCCACAGGGGAATCCCGGGGAGCTGTTTTTT. This sequence encodes CASSPQGNPGELFF. The chain employs TRBV7-3 and TRBJ2-2; 7 bases map to TRBD1. The CDR3 is made up of 14 amino acids. With 5 bases clipped from V and 6 bases from J, the junction kept 6 bases outside the gene matches. Germline loops: CDR1 SGHTA, CDR2 FQGTGA.